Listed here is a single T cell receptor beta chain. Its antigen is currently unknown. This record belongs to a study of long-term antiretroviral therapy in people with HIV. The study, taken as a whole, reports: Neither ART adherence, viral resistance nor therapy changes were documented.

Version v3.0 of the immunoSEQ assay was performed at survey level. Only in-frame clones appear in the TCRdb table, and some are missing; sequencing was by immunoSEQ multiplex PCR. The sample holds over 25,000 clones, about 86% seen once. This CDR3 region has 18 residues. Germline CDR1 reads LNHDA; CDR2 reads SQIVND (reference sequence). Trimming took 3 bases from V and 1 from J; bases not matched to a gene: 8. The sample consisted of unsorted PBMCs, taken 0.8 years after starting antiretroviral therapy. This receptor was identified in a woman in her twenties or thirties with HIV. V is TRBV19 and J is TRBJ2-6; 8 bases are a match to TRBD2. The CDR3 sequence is CASSIAGGTRSGANVLTF. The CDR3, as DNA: TGTGCCAGTAGTATCGCGGGGGGCACAAGATCTGGGGCCAACGTCCTGACTTTC.